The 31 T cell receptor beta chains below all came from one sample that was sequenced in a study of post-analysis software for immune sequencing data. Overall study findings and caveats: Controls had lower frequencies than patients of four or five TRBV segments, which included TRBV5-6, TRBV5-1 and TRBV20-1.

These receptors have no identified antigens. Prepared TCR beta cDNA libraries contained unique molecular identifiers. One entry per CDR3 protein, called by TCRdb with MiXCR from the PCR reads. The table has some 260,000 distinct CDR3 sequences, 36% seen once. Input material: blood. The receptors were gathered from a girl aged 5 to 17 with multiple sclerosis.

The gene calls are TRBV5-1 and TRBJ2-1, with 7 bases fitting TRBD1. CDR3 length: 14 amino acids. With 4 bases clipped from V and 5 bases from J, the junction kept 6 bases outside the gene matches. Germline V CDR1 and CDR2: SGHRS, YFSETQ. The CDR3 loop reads CASSRTGANNEQFF. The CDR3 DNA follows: TGCGCCAGCAGCCGGACAGGCGCAAACAATGAGCAGTTCTTC.

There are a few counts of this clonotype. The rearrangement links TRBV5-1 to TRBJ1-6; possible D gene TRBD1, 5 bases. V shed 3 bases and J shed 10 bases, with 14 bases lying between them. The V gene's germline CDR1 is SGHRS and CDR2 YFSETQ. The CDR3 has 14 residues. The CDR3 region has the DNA TGCGCCAGCAGCTCACGGGGGAACCGGTCACCCCTCCACTTT. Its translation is CASSSRGNRSPLHF.

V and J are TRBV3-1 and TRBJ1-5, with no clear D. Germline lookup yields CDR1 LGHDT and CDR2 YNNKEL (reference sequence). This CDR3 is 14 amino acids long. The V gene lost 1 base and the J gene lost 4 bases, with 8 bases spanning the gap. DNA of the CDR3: TGTGCCAGCAGCCAAGGAAACCGAAATCAGCCCCAGCATTTT. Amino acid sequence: CASSQGNRNQPQHF.

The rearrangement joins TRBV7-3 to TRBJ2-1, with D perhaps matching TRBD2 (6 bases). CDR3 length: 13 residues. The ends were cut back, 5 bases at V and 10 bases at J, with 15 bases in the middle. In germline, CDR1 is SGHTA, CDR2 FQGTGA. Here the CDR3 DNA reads TGTGCCAGCAGCCCCCTAACTAGCCTGGAGCAGTTCTTC. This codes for CASSPLTSLEQFF.

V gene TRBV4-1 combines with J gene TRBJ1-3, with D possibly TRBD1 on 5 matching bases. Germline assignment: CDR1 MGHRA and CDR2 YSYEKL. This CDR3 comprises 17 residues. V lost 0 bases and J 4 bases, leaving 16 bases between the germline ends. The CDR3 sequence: CASSQDPRGGSGNTIYF. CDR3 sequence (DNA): TGCGCCAGCAGCCAAGATCCCCGGGGCGGTTCGGGAAACACCATATATTTT.

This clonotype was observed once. In DNA, the CDR3 is TGCAGTGCTAGTTGGGTGGCAACTGAAGCTTTCTTT. Amino acids: CSASWVATEAFF. J is TRBJ1-1 and V is TRBV20-1; D remains ambiguous. The CDR3 is made up of 12 amino acids. Germline V gives CDR1 DFQATT, CDR2 SNEGSKA (reference sequence). The ends were cut back, 3 bases at V and 5 bases at J, with 10 bases in the middle.

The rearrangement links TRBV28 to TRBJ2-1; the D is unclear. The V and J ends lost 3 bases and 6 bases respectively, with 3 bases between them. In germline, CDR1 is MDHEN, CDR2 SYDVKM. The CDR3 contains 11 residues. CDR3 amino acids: CASSFLNEQFF. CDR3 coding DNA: TGTGCCAGCAGTTTCCTCAATGAGCAGTTCTTC.

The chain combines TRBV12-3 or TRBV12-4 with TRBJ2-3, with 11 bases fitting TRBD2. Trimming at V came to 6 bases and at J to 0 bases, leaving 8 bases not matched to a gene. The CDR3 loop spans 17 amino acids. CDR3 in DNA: TGTGCCAGCAGCCCGGGGTCTAGCGGGGGGAGCACAGATACGCAGTATTTT. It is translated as CASSPGSSGGSTDTQYF.

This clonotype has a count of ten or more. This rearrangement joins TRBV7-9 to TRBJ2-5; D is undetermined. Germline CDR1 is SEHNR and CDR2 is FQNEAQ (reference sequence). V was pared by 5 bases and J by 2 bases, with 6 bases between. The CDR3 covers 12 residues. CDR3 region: CASSAQQETQYF. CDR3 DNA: TGTGCCAGCAGCGCCCAGCAAGAGACCCAGTACTTC.

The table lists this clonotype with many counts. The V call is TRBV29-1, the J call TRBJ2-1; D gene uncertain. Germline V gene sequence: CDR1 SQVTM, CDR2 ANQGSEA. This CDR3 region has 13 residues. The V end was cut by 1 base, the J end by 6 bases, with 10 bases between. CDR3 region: CSVEGSYGNEQFF. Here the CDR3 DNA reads TGCAGCGTTGAAGGATCCTACGGCAATGAGCAGTTCTTC.

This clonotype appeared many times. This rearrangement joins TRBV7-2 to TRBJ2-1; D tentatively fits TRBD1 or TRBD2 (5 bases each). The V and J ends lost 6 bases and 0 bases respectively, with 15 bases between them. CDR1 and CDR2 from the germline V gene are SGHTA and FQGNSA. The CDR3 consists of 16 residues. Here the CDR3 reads CASRPKRDVSYNEQFF. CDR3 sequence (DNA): TGTGCCAGCAGGCCTAAACGGGACGTCTCCTACAATGAGCAGTTCTTC.

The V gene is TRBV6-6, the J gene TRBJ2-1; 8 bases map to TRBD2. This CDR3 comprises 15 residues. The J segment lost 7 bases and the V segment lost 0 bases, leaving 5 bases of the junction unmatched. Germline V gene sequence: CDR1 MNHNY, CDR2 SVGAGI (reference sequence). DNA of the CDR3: TGTGCCAGCAGTTACTCGCTAGCGGGTGCTAATGAGCAGTTCTTC. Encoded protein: CASSYSLAGANEQFF.

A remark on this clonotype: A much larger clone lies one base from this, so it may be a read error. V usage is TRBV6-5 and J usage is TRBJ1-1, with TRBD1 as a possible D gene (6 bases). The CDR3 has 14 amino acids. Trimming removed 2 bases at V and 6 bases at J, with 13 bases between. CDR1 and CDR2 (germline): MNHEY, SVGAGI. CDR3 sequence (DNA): TGTGCCAGCAGTTACCCGGACAGAGGCGCTGAAGCTTTCTTT. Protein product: CASSYPDRGAEAFF.

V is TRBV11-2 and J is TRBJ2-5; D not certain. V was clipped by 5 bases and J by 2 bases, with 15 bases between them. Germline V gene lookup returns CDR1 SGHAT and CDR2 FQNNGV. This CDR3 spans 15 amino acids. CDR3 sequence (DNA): TGTGCCAGCAGCCAAGATGTTAACAGACAAGAGACCCAGTACTTC. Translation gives CASSQDVNRQETQYF. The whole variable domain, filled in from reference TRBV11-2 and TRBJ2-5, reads EAGVAQSPRYKIIEKRQSVAFWCNPISGHATLYWYQQILGQGPKLLIQFQNNGVVDDSQLPKDRFSAERLKGVDSTLKIQPAKLEDSAVYLCASSQDVNRQETQYFGPGTRLLVL.

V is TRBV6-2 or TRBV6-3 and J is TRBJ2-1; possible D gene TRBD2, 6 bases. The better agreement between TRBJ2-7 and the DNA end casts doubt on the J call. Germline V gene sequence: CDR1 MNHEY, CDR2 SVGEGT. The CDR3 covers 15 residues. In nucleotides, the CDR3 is TGTGCCAGCAGCCTACTAGCCGGCTCCTACAATGAGCAGTACTTC. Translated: CASSLLAGSYNEQYF.

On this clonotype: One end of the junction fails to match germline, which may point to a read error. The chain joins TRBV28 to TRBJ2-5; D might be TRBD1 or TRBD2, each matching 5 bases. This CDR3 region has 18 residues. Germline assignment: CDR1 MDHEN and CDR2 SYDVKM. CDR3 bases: TGTGCCGGCAGTTTAGGACACGGGATCCTTCTAGCCAAAAACACTCAGTACTTC. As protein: CAGSLGHGILLAKNTQYF. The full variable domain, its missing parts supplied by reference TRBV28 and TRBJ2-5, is DVKVTQSSRYLVKRTGEKVFLECVQDMDHENMFWYRQDPGLGLRLIYFSYDVKMKEKGDIPEGYSVSREKKERFSLILESASTNQTSMYLCAGSLGHGILLAKNTQYFGPGTRLLVL.

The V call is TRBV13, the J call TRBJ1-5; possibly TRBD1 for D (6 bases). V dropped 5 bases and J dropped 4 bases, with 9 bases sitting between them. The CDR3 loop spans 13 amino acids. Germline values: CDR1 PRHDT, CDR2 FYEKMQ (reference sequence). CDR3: CASSHQGNQPQHF. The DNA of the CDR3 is TGTGCCAGCAGCCACCAGGGGAATCAGCCCCAGCATTTT.

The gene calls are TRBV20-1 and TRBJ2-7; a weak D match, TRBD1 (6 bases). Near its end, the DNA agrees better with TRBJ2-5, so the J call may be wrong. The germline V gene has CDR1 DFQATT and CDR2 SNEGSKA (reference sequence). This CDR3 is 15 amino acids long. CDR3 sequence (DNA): TGCAGTGCTAGAGATACAGGGACGCTCCAAGAGACCCAGTACTTC. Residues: CSARDTGTLQETQYF.

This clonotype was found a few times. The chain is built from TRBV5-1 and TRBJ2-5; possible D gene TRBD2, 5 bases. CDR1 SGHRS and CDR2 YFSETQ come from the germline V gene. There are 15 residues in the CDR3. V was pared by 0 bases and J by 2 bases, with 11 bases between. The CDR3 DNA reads TGCGCCAGCAGCTTGGGACGGGGAAGTCAAGAGACCCAGTACTTC. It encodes CASSLGRGSQETQYF. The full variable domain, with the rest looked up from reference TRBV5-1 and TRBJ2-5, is KAGVTQTPRYLIKTRGQQVTLSCSPISGHRSVSWYQQTPGQGLQFLFEYFSETQRNKGNFPGRFSGRQFSNSRSEMNVSTLELGDSALYLCASSLGRGSQETQYFGPGTRLLVL.

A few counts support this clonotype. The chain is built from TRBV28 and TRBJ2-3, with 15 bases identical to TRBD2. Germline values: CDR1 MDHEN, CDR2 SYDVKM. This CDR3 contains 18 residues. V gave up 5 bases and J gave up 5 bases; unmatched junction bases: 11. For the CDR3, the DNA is TGTGCCAGCAGTCTCCTCGGACTAGCGGGGGGGCCGGGAGATACGCAGTATTTT. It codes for CASSLLGLAGGPGDTQYF.

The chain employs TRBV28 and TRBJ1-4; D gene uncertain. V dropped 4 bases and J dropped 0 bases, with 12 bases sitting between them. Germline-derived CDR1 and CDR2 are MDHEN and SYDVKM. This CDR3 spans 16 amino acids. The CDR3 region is CASSSLTWATNEKLFF. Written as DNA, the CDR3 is TGTGCCAGCAGTTCCCTTACCTGGGCAACTAATGAAAAACTGTTTTTT.

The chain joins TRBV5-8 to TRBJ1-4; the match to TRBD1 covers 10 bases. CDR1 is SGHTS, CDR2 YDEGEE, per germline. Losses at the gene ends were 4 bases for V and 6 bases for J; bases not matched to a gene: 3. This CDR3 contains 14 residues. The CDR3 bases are TGTGCCAGCAGCCTCGGGACAGGGGATGAAAAACTGTTTTTT. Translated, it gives CASSLGTGDEKLFF.

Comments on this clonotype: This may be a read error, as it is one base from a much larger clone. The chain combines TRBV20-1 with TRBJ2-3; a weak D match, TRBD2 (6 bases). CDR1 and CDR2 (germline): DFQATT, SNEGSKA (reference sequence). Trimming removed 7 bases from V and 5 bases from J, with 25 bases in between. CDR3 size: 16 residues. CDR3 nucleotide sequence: TGCAGTGTTAGGAAGAGCCGGGACTGGGGTCGAGATACGCAGTATTTT. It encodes CSVRKSRDWGRDTQYF.

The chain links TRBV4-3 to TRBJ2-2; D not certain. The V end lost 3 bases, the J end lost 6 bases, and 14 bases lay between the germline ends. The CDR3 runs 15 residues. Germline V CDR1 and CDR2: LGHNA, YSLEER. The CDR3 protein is CASSQQADGSGELFF. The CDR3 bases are TGCGCCAGCAGCCAGCAAGCTGATGGGTCCGGGGAGCTGTTTTTT.

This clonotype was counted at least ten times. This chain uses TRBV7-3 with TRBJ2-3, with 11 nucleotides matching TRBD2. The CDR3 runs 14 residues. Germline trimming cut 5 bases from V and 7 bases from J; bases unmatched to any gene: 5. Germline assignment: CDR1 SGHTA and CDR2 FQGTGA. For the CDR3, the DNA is TGTGCCAGCAGCCCCGGGACTAGCGGAAATACGCAGTATTTT. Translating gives CASSPGTSGNTQYF. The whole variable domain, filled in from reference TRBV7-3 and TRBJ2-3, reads GAGVSQTPSNKVTEKGKYVELRCDPISGHTALYWYRQSLGQGPEFLIYFQGTGAADDSGLPNDRFFAVRPEGSVSTLKIQRTERGDSAVYLCASSPGTSGNTQYFGPGTRLTVL.

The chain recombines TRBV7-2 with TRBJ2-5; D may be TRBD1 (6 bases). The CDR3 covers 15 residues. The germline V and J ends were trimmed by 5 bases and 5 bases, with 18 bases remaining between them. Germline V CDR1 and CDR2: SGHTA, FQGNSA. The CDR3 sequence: CASSPTYRESETQYF. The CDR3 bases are TGTGCCAGCAGCCCAACCTACAGGGAATCGGAGACCCAGTACTTC.

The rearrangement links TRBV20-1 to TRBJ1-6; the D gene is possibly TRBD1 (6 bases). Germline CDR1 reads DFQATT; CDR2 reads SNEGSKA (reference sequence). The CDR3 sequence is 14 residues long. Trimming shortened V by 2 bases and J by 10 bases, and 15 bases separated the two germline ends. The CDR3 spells CSARLGAGVSPLHF. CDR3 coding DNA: TGCAGTGCTAGATTAGGGGCAGGGGTATCACCCCTCCACTTT.

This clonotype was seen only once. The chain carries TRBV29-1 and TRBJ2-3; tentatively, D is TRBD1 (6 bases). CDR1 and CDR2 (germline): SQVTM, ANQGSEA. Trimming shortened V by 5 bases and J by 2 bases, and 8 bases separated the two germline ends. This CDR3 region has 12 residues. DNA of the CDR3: TGCAGCGTTAGGGACAACACAGATACGCAGTATTTT. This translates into CSVRDNTDTQYF.

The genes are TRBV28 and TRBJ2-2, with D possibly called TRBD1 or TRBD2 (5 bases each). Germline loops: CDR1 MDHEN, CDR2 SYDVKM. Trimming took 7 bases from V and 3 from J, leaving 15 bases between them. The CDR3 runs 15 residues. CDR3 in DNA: TGTGCCAGCAATTTGAGGGGTTCTTACACCGGGGAGCTGTTTTTT. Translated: CASNLRGSYTGELFF.

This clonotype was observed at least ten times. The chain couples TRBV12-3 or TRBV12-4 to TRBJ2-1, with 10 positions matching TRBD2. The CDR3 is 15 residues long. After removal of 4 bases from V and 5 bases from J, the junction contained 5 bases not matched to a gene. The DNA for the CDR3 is TGTGCCAGCAGTTCCTGGACTAGCGGCGACAATGAGCAGTTCTTC. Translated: CASSSWTSGDNEQFF.

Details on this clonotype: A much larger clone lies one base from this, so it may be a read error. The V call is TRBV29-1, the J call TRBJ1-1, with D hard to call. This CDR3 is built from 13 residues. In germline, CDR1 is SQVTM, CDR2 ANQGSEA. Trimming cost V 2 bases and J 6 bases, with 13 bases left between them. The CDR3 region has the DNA TGCAGCGTTGAAAAGGCAGACGAGGCTGAAGCTTTCTTT. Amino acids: CSVEKADEAEAFF. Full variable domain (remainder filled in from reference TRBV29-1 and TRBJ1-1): SAVISQKPSRDICQRGTSLTIQCQVDSQVTMMFWYRQQPGQSLTLIATANQGSEATYESGFVIDKFPISRPNLTFSTLTVSNMSPEDSSIYLCSVEKADEAEAFFGQGTRLTVV.